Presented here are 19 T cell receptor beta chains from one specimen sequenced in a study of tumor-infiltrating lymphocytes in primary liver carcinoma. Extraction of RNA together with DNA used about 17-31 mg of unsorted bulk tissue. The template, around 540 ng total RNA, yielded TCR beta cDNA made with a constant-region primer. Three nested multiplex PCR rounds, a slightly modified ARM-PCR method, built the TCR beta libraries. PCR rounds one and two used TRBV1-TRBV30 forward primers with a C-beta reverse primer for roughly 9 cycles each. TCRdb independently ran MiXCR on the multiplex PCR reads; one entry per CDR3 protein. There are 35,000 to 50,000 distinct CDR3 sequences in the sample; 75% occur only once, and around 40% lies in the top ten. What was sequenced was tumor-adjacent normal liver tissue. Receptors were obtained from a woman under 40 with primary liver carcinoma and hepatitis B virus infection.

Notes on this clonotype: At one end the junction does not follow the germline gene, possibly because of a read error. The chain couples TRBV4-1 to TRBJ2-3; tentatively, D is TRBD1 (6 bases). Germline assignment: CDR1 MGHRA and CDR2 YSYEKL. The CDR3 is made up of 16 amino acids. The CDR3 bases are TGCGCCGGCAGCCCCACAGGGCCAGCGGGCACAGATACGCAGTATTTT. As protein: CAGSPTGPAGTDTQYF.

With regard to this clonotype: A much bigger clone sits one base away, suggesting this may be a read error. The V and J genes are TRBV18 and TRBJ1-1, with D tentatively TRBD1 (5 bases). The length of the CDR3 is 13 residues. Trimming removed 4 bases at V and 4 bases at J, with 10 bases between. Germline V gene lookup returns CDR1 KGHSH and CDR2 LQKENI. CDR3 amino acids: CASSLGASTEAFF. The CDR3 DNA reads TGTGCCAGCTCACTAGGGGCGAGCACTGAAGCTTTCTTT.

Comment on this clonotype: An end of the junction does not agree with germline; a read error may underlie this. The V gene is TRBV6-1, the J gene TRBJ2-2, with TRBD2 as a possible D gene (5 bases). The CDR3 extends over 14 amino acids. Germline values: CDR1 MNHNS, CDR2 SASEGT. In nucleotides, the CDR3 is TGTGCCAGCAGTGACAACTGGGAAACCGGGGAGTTGTTTTTT. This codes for CASSDNWETGELFF.

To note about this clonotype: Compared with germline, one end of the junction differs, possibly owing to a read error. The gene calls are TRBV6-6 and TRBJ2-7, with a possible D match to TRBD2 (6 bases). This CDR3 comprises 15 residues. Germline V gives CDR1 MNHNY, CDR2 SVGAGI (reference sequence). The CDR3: CAISYFSGPTYEQYF. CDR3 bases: TGTGCCATCAGTTACTTTAGCGGACCTACCTACGAGCAGTATTTC.

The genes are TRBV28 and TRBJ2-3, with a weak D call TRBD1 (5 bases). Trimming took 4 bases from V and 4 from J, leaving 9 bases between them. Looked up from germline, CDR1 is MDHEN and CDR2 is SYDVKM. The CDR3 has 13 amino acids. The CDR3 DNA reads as TGTGCCAGCAGTTGGGGCAGCGCAGATACGCAGTATTTT. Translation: CASSWGSADTQYF.

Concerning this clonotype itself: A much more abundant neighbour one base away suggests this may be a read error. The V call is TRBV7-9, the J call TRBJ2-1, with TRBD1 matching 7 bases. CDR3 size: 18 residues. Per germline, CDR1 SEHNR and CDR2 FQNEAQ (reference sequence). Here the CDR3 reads CASSLGSLTGVEDNERFF. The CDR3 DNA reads TGTGCCAGCAGCTTGGGAAGTTTAACAGGGGTAGAAGACAATGAGCGGTTCTTC.

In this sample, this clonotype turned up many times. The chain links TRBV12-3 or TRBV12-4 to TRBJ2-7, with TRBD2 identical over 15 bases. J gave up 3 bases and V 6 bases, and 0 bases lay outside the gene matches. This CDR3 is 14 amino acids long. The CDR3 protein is CASRGLAGGYEQYF. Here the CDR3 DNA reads TGTGCCAGCAGGGGACTAGCGGGGGGCTACGAGCAGTACTTC.

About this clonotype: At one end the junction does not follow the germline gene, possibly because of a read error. Written as DNA, the CDR3 is TGTGCCAGTAGTTATAACGGACATGACAGCGGCTACACCTTC. Translating gives CASSYNGHDSGYTF. V is TRBV6-5 and J is TRBJ1-2, with TRBD1 as a possible D gene (5 bases). This CDR3 contains 14 residues. CDR1 MNHEY and CDR2 SVGAGI come from the germline V gene.

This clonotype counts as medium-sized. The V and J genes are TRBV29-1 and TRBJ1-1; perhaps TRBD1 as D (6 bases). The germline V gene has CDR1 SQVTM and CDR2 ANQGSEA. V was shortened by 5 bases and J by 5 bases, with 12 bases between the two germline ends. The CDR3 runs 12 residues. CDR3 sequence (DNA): TGCAGCGTTCAACAGGGATGGACTGAAGCTTTCTTT. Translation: CSVQQGWTEAFF.

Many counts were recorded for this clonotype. The CDR3 nucleotides read TGTGCCAGCACCTATTCTTCTGTAGGGGGAGGCGGCTACACCTTC. This gives the protein CASTYSSVGGGGYTF. The chain joins TRBV28 to TRBJ1-2; D perhaps matches TRBD1 (6 bases). Germline-derived CDR1 and CDR2 are MDHEN and SYDVKM. V dropped 7 bases and J dropped 8 bases, with 23 bases sitting between them. CDR3 length: 15 amino acids.

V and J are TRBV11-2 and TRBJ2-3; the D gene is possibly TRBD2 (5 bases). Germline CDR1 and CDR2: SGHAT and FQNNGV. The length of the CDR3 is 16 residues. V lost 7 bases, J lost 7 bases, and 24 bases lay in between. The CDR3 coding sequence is TGTGCCAGCAACCCGAGGGAGACGTCGAGTACATATACGCAGTATTTT. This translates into CASNPRETSSTYTQYF.

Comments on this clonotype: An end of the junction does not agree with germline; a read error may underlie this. CDR3 DNA: TGTGCCTGCAGTGAATCTCTGGAGGGGGCGGATGAGCGGTTCTTC. Translating it yields CACSESLEGADERFF. The chain has TRBV6-1 and TRBJ2-1, with TRBD1 as a possible D gene (7 bases). This CDR3 region has 15 residues. The germline CDR1 and CDR2 sequences are MNHNS and SASEGT.

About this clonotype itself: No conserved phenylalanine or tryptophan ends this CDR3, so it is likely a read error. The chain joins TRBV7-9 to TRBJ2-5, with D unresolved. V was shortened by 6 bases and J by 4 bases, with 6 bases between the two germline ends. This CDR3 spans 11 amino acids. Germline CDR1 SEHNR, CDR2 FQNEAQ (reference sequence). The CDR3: CASRFRETQYI. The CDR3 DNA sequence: TGTGCCAGCAGATTTAGAGAGACCCAGTACATC.

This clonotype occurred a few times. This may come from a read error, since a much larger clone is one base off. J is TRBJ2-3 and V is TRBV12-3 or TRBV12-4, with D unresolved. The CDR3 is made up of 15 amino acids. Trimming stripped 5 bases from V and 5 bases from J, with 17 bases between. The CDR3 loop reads CASSPRITSGDTQYF. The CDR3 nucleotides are TGTGCCAGCAGTCCTCGGATTACCTCTGGAGATACGCAGTATTTT.

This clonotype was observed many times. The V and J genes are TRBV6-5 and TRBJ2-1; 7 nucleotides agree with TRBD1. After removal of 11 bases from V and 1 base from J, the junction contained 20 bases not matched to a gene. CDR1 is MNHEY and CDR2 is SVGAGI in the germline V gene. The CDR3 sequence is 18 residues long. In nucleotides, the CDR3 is TGTGCCGACGACCTTGGACAGGCGGTTGCCGCATCCTACAATGAGCAGTTCTTC. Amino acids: CADDLGQAVAASYNEQFF.

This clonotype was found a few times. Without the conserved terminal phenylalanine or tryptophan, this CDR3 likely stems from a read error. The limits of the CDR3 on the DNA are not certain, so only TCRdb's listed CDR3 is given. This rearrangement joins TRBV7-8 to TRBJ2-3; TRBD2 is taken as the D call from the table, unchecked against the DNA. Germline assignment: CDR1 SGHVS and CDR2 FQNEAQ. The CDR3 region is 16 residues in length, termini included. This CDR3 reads CASSLGAGGPGGTHYL.

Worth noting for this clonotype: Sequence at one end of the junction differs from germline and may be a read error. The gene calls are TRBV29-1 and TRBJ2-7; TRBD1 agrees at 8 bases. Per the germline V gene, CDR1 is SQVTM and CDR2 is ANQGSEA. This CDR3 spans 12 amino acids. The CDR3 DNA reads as TGCAGCATCGGGACAGGCACCTACGAGCAGCACTTC. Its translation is CSIGTGTYEQHF.

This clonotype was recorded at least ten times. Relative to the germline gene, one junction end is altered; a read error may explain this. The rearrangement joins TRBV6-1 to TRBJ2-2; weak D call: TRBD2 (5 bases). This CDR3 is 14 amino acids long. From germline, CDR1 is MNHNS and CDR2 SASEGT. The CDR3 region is CANSFIREPGQLFF. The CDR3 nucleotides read TGTGCCAACTCATTCATCCGGGAACCCGGGCAGCTGTTTTTT.

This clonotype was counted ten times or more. This CDR3 reads CASRWGQSRAGELFF. The DNA of the CDR3 is TGTGCCAGCAGATGGGGACAAAGTAGGGCCGGGGAGCTGTTTTTT. V is TRBV11-2 and J is TRBJ2-2, with TRBD1 as a possible D gene (6 bases). The CDR3 totals 15 residues. V was pared by 6 bases and J by 6 bases, with 17 bases between. Per germline, CDR1 SGHAT and CDR2 FQNNGV.